This is a list of T cell receptor beta chains from one sample in a study of blood T cell repertoires in COVID-19. Generated by immunoSEQ multiplex PCR, the TCRdb table keeps only in-frame clones and is missing some. The sample has some 250,000 clones, around 80% seen once. Sequenced input: PBMCs or T cells enriched from blood (not recorded which). These receptors were obtained from a man aged 40-55 years who had recovered from COVID-19. Each CDR3 is given with its conserved first and last residue.

j_call: TRBJ2-5
v_call: TRBV28
cdr3_aa: CASSLSFGGQETQYF

j_call: TRBJ2-1
v_call: TRBV19
cdr3_aa: CASLKSGSSYNEQFF

j_call: TRBJ1-3
v_call: TRBV28
cdr3_aa: CASSFGGALSGNTIYF

j_call: TRBJ1-5
v_call: TRBV2
cdr3_aa: CASRPVGVGNQPQHF

j_call: TRBJ1-2
v_call: TRBV19
cdr3_aa: CASRNRESYGYTF

j_call: TRBJ2-1
v_call: TRBV29-1
cdr3_aa: CSVRTSGIPSYNEQFF

j_call: TRBJ2-7
v_call: TRBV5-5
cdr3_aa: CASSLASTYEQYF

j_call: TRBJ2-3
v_call: TRBV7-3
cdr3_aa: CASSLRAGDTDTQYF

j_call: TRBJ2-5
v_call: TRBV30
cdr3_aa: CAWNGPSGGGMQETQYF

j_call: TRBJ2-2
v_call: TRBV9
cdr3_aa: CASSGRSRESTGELFF

j_call: TRBJ2-1
v_call: TRBV19
cdr3_aa: CASWGTTGVSSRTYNEQFF

j_call: TRBJ1-1
v_call: TRBV5-1
cdr3_aa: CASSLSQGAGKAEAFF

j_call: TRBJ2-7
v_call: TRBV30
cdr3_aa: CAWSVTRSHYEQYF

j_call: TRBJ2-5
v_call: TRBV7-3
cdr3_aa: CASSLTGTHQETQYF

j_call: TRBJ1-5
v_call: TRBV10-3
cdr3_aa: CAISESRAPGAQHF

j_call: TRBJ2-7
v_call: TRBV20-1
cdr3_aa: CSASHMEGRDEQYF

j_call: TRBJ1-4
v_call: TRBV6-5
cdr3_aa: CASSLTATNEKLFF

j_call: TRBJ2-3
v_call: TRBV7-9
cdr3_aa: CASSLLRGADTQYF